The following is a T cell receptor (beta chain) sequence with its context. This record comes from a study of blood T cell repertoires in COVID-19. For the study at large: COVID-19 samples collected from the United States, Italy and Spain covered acute and convalescent phases.

Adults between roughly 18 and 89 years of age took part from 24 US areas. Participants' own reports of clinical history determined their cohort assignment. No more than 2 weeks before study entry, exposed participants had met a case of COVID-19. The J segment lost 6 bases and the V segment lost 0 bases, leaving 4 bases of the junction unmatched. The length of the CDR3 is 15 residues. From germline, CDR1 is SGHRS and CDR2 YFSETQ. Clones were read by immunoSEQ multiplex PCR, and TCRdb kept only the in-frame ones, dropping some. The sample holds hundreds of thousands of clones, around 84% seen once. This receptor was identified in a woman in her twenties or thirties who had been exposed to COVID-19. Sequences were obtained from PBMCs or T cells enriched from blood (not recorded which). The chain uses TRBV5-1 and TRBJ2-2; 8 bases match TRBD1. CDR3 coding DNA: TGCGCCAGCAGCTTGGTCCAGGGGGCGGCCGGGGAGCTGTTTTTT. Protein sequence: CASSLVQGAAGELFF.